The next 11 T cell receptor beta chains were all read from a single sample in a study of human T cells and chemical hapten exposure. This sample's time point: patch test 3, about 24 weeks after DPC sensitization. Treatment denoted: therapeutic diphenylcyclopropenone sensitization with weekly scalp DPC. Each CDR3 protein gets one entry after TCRdb re-called the RACE reads with MiXCR. This table holds 110,000 or so distinct CDR3 sequences, about 34% found once. This material consisted of whole blood, taken in connection with sensitization to the hapten diphenylcyclopropenone (DPC). Every receptor here comes from a man aged 40-49 years with alopecia areata. Some clones in this sample may be carry-over from other donors' samples.

In this sample, this clonotype turned up a few times. The chain is built from TRBV5-1 and TRBJ2-5; possible D gene TRBD1, 6 bases. V lost 3 bases, J lost 1 base, and 10 bases lay in between. The CDR3 runs 14 residues. Germline V gene sequence: CDR1 SGHRS, CDR2 YFSETQ. CDR3 residues: CASSYGQTQETQYF. The CDR3 bases are TGCGCCAGCAGCTACGGACAGACCCAAGAGACCCAGTACTTC.

The CDR3 region has the DNA TGTGCCAGCAGTTTATCACTCGGCACAGATACGCAGTATTTT. Protein product: CASSLSLGTDTQYF. The gene calls are TRBV28 and TRBJ2-3; no firm D call. The CDR3 covers 14 residues. Trimming removed 1 base at V and 1 base at J, with 6 bases between. In germline, CDR1 is MDHEN, CDR2 SYDVKM. The variable domain in full, completed from reference TRBV28 and TRBJ2-3, reads DVKVTQSSRYLVKRTGEKVFLECVQDMDHENMFWYRQDPGLGLRLIYFSYDVKMKEKGDIPEGYSVSREKKERFSLILESASTNQTSMYLCASSLSLGTDTQYFGPGTRLTVL.

The count of this clonotype is one. The rearrangement links TRBV27 to TRBJ1-1, with D hard to call. The CDR3 consists of 15 residues. The germline V gene has CDR1 MNHEY and CDR2 SMNVEV (reference sequence). V was pared by 6 bases and J by 0 bases, with 14 bases between. CDR3 nucleotide sequence: TGTGCCAGCAGCCTAGGCATTGGGGTGAACACTGAAGCTTTCTTT. Translation: CASSLGIGVNTEAFF.

The chain is built from TRBV7-6 and TRBJ2-1, with D perhaps given as TRBD1 or TRBD2 (6 bases each). V was trimmed by 5 bases and J by 12 bases, leaving 23 bases between them. Germline V gene sequence: CDR1 SGHVS, CDR2 FNYEAQ. The CDR3 has 15 amino acids. CDR3 residues: CASSAHLAEGGGQFF. The CDR3 nucleotides read TGTGCCAGCAGCGCGCACTTAGCGGAAGGGGGTGGGCAGTTCTTC.

The chain combines TRBV4-2 with TRBJ2-5, with 7 positions matching TRBD2. The length of the CDR3 is 13 residues. V shed 0 bases and J 9 bases; nucleotides not matched to a gene: 4. Germline CDR1 LGHNA, CDR2 YNFKEQ. The CDR3 sequence: CASSQDLSGAQYF. As DNA, the CDR3 is TGTGCCAGCAGCCAAGATTTAAGCGGGGCCCAGTACTTC.

The count of this clonotype is one. This chain connects TRBV13 to TRBJ2-7, with D uncertain. The CDR3 is made up of 15 amino acids. Germline V gene sequence: CDR1 PRHDT, CDR2 FYEKMQ (reference sequence). Trimming removed 7 bases at V and 0 bases at J, with 16 bases between. The CDR3, as DNA: TGTGCCAGCACCCCTAGGCCTAGGAGCTCCTACGAGCAGTACTTC. This translates into CASTPRPRSSYEQYF.

This clonotype was counted between two and nine times. This chain connects TRBV6-5 to TRBJ1-1; no clear D gene. Trimming left V 2 bases short and J 6 bases short, with 16 bases between. The CDR3 is made up of 15 amino acids. The germline gives CDR1 MNHEY, CDR2 SVGAGI. CDR3 residues: CASSYLPHGRAEAFF. CDR3 nucleotide sequence: TGTGCCAGCAGTTACCTTCCACATGGCCGGGCTGAAGCTTTCTTT.

The sample holds a few counts of this clonotype. Here the CDR3 DNA reads TGCAGTGTATGGGGAGATGAAAAACTGTTTTTT. Translated: CSVWGDEKLFF. The V and J genes are TRBV20-1 and TRBJ1-4; unclear D gene. V was clipped by 7 bases and J by 6 bases, with 9 bases between them. The CDR3 spans 11 residues. CDR1 and CDR2 from the germline V gene are DFQATT and SNEGSKA (reference sequence).

Turning to this clonotype: The junction departs from germline at one end; a sequencing error may be responsible. This chain uses TRBV7-7 with TRBJ2-3; D is ambiguous. The CDR3 contains 14 residues. CDR1 and CDR2 (germline): SSHAT, FNYEAQ (reference sequence). Here the CDR3 reads CASSLRVPPDTQYF. The CDR3 nucleotides are TGTGCTAGCAGCTTAAGGGTTCCTCCAGATACGCAGTATTTT.

This sequence joins TRBV20-1 and TRBJ2-3, with D tentatively TRBD2 (6 bases). V lost 2 bases to trimming and J lost 6 bases, with 12 bases between them. This CDR3 is 13 amino acids long. Germline CDR1 and CDR2: DFQATT and SNEGSKA (reference sequence). The CDR3 bases are TGCAGTGCTAGAACGGCGGGAAGGGATACGCAGTATTTT. Translated: CSARTAGRDTQYF.

This rearrangement joins TRBV21-1 to TRBJ1-1. TRBV21-1 is a documented pseudogene. The CDR3 is made up of 13 amino acids. In DNA, the CDR3 is TGTGCCAGCAGCAAAGCAGCGAACACTGAAGCTTTCTTT. Translated, it gives CASSKAANTEAFF.